A single T cell receptor beta chain is shown here with its context. The target of this receptor is not known. No qualities accompany the bases; no much larger clone lies one base away. The data were taken from a study of control samples from healthy donors and cancer patients (dated by TCRdb to the early 2020s). Reading the germline V gene gives CDR1 SGHRS and CDR2 YFSETQ. From the cysteine through the phenylalanine, the CDR3 covers 14 amino acids. The sequence is cut down to CDR3 DNA, 42 bases in frame from base 1. V gives up 7 bases and J gives up 2 bases, and the segment between their germline ends measures 14 bases. The method behind the library was the immunoSEQ multiplex PCR assay. Drawn from immuneACCESS, this table holds only the in-frame rearrangements with V and J called that TCRdb kept. Clones are partly lost; checked studies trace under half to an unresolved V gene and leave the rest unexplained. This sample has over 85,000 clones in its table, and 92% of those were observed once. Together, the top ten hold 2.5% of the sample.

The sample was blood. The receptor comes from a woman under 30 in good health. The chain is assembled from TRBV5-1 and TRBJ2-3; the D gene assignment is ambiguous. The DNA is as follows: TGCGCCAGCGCAGCAAGACATTACACAGATACGCAGTATTTT. Its protein is CASAARHYTDTQYF.